This entry features one TCR beta chain sequence. Clones were sequenced by immunoSEQ multiplex PCR, and TCRdb holds only the in-frame ones, with some missing. The sample lists 9,900 or so clones, about 30% occurring once. The data belong to a study of graft-versus-host responses after intestinal transplantation. About the study: Anti-thymocyte globulin was used for induction in all recipients, who then took tacrolimus and steroids for around 3 years.

Irradiated, violet-dye-labeled stimulator cells, 200,000 in number, were plated with 200,000 CFSE-labeled responder cells. This CDR3 contains 15 residues. V lost 1 base to trimming and J lost 0 bases, with 6 bases between them. In germline, CDR1 is SGHNT, CDR2 YENEEA. The material sequenced was alloreactive CD8+ T cells from a mixed lymphocyte reaction culture, taken before intestinal transplant. The subset: CFSE-low proliferating T cells sorted from roughly six-day pre-transplant mixed lymphocyte reaction (GvH or HvG direction). The chain couples TRBV11-3 to TRBJ2-2, with D tentatively TRBD2 (6 bases). The origin of this receptor is a human patient who received an intestinal transplant. The CDR3 protein is CASSLAGANTGELFF. For the CDR3, the DNA is TGTGCCAGCAGCTTAGCGGGGGCGAACACCGGGGAGCTGTTTTTT.